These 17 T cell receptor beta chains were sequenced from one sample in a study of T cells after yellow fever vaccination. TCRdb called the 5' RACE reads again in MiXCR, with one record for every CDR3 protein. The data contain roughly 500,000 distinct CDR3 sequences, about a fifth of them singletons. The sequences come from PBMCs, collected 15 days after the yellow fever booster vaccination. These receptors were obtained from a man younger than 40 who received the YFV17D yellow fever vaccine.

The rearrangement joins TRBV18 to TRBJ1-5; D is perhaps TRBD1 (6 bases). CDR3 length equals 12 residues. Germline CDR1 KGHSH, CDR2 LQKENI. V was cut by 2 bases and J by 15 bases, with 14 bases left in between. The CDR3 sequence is CASSPTGSDMHF. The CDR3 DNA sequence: TGTGCCAGCTCACCAACAGGGTCCGACATGCATTTT.

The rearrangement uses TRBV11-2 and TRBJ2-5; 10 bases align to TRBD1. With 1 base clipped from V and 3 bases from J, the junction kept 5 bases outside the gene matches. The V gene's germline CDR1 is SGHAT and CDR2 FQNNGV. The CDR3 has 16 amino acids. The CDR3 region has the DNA TGTGCCAGCAGCTTAGTACTAGGACAGGGGGAAGAGACCCAGTACTTC. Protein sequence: CASSLVLGQGEETQYF.

Here the CDR3 DNA reads TGTGCCACGGGACTAGGCTACAATGAGCAGTTCTTC. Encoded protein: CATGLGYNEQFF. V gene TRBV19 combines with J gene TRBJ2-1; TRBD2 matches 8 bases. The germline V gene encodes CDR1 LNHDA and CDR2 SQIVND (reference sequence). V gave up 10 bases and J gave up 3 bases; unmatched junction bases: 2. There are 12 residues in the CDR3.

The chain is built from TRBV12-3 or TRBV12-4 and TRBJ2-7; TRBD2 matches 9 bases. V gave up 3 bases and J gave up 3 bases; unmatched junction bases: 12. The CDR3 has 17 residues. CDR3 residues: CASSFWRGGSRYYEQYF. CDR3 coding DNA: TGTGCCAGCAGTTTCTGGCGGGGGGGTTCTCGCTACTACGAGCAGTACTTC.

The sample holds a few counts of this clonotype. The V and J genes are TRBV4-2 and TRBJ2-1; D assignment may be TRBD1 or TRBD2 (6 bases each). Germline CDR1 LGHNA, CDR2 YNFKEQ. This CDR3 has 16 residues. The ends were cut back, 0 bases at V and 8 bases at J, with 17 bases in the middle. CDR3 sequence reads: CASSQDPQSGAHEQFF. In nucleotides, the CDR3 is TGTGCCAGCAGCCAAGATCCCCAATCGGGGGCACATGAGCAGTTCTTC.

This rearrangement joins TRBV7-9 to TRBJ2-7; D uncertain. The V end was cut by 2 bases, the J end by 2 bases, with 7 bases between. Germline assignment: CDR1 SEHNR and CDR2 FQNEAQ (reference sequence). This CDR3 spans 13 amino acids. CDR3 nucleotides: TGTGCCAGCAGCTTACCCTCCGCCTACGAGCAGTACTTC. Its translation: CASSLPSAYEQYF.

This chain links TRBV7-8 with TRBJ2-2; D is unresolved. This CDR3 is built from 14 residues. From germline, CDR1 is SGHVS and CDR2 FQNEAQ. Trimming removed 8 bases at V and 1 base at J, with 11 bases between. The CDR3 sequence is CASLTALNTGELFF. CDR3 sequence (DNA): TGTGCCAGCTTAACGGCGTTGAACACCGGGGAGCTGTTTTTT. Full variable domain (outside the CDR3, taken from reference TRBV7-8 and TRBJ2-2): GAGVSQSPRYKVAKRGQDVALRCDPISGHVSLFWYQQALGQGPEFLTYFQNEAQLDKSGLPSDRFFAERPEGSVSTLKIQRTQQEDSAVYLCASLTALNTGELFFGEGSRLTVL.

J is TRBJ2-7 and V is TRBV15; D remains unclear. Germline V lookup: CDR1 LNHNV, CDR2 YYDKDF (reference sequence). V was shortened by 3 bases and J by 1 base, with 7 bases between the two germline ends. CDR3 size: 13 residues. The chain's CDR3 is CATSSARSYEQYF. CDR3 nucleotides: TGTGCCACCAGCAGTGCCCGATCCTACGAGCAGTACTTC.

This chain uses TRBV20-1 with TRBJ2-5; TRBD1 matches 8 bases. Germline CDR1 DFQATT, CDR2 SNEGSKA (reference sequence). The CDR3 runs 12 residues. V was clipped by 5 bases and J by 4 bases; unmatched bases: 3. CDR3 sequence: CSAFGQGETQYF. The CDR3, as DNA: TGCAGTGCTTTTGGACAGGGAGAGACCCAGTACTTC.

Here the CDR3 DNA reads TGTGCCAGCAGCTCCCTGGACCTAGCGGGACGGAATGAGCAGTTCTTC. It translates to CASSSLDLAGRNEQFF. The chain carries TRBV5-6 and TRBJ2-1, with 9 bases that match TRBD2. The CDR3 loop spans 16 amino acids. Germline V lookup: CDR1 SGHDT, CDR2 YYEEEE. The J segment lost 7 bases and the V segment lost 3 bases, leaving 11 bases of the junction unmatched.

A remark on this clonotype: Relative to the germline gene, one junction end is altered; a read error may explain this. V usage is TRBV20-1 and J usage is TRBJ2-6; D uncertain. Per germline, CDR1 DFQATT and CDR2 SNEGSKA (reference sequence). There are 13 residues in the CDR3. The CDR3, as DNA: TGCAGTGCTTTTCATCCTGGGGTCAACGTCCTGACTTTC. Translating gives CSAFHPGVNVLTF.

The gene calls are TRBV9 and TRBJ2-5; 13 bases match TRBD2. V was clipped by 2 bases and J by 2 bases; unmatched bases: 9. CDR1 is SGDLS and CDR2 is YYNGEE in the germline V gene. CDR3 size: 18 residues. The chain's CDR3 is CASSVIPGLAGSQETQYF. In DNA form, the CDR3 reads TGTGCCAGCAGCGTCATACCGGGACTAGCGGGATCTCAAGAGACCCAGTACTTC.

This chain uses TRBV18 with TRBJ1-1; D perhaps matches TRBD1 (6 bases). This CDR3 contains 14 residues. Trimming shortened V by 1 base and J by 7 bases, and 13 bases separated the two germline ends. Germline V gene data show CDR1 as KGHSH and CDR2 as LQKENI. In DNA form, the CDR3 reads TGTGCCAGCTCACCACAGGGGGTTGGAGGTGAAGCTTTCTTT. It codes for CASSPQGVGGEAFF.

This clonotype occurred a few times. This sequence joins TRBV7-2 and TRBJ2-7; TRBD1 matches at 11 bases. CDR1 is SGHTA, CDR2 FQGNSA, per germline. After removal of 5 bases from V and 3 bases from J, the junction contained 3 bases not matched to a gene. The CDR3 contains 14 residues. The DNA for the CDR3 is TGTGCCAGCAGCGGGGACAGGGGGAACTACGAGCAGTACTTC. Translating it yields CASSGDRGNYEQYF. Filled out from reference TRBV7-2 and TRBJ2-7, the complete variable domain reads GAGVSQSPSNKVTEKGKDVELRCDPISGHTALYWYRQSLGQGLEFLIYFQGNSAPDKSGLPSDRFSAERTGGSVSTLTIQRTQQEDSAVYLCASSGDRGNYEQYFGPGTRLTVT.

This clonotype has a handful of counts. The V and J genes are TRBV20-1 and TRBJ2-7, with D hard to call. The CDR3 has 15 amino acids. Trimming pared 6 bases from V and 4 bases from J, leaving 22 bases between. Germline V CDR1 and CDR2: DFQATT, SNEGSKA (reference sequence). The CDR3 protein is CSAKEWSTSHYEQYF. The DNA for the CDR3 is TGCAGTGCCAAAGAGTGGTCTACCTCCCATTACGAGCAGTACTTC.

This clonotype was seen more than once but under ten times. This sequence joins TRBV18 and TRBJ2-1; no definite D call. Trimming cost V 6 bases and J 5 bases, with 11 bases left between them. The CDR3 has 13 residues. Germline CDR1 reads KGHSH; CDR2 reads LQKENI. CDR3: CASSMRLHNEQFF. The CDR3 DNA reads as TGTGCCAGCTCGATGAGACTCCACAATGAGCAGTTCTTC.

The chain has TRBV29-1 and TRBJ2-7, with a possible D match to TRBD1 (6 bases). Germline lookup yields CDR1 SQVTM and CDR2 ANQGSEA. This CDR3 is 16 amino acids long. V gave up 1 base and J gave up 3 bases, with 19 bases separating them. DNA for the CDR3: TGCAGCGTTGAAGCCGCCCAAGATGGGGGCTTCTACGAGCAGTACTTC. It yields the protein CSVEAAQDGGFYEQYF.